Listed here are 24 T cell receptor beta chains from one sample, sequenced in a study of cytomegalovirus exposure and HLA in healthy donors. Sequencing was performed with immunoSEQ multiplex PCR; in TCRdb, only in-frame clones are kept and a portion is missing. The sample gives 200,000 to 300,000 clones, about 90% of which show up once; around 12% is in the top ten. Sequencing used PBMCs. All receptors come from a man younger than 35 in good health and CMV-seropositive.

The chain combines TRBV10-2 with TRBJ2-7; 7 nucleotides align to TRBD2. The germline V gene has CDR1 WSHSY and CDR2 SAAADI. Unmatched junction bases numbered 2, after V lost 9 bases and J lost 0 bases. This CDR3 is built from 12 residues. The CDR3 region has the DNA TGCGCCAGTTGGACTAGCTCCTACGAGCAGTACTTC. It encodes CASWTSSYEQYF.

This clone was seen only a few times. The gene calls are TRBV6-5 and TRBJ2-7; D possibly matches TRBD1 or TRBD2 (7 bases each). The V end was cut by 0 bases, the J end by 4 bases, with 13 bases between. This CDR3 is 15 amino acids long. Germline-derived CDR1 and CDR2 are MNHEY and SVGAGI. CDR3: CASSYSGEGAYEQYF. The CDR3 nucleotides read TGTGCCAGCAGTTACTCCGGGGAGGGGGCTTACGAGCAGTACTTC.

The J gene is TRBJ1-2, the V gene TRBV30; a weak D match, TRBD1 (6 bases). V shed 7 bases and J shed 1 base, with 19 bases lying between them. The CDR3 totals 15 residues. Germline values: CDR1 GTSNPN, CDR2 SVGIG (reference sequence). The chain's CDR3 is CALEGGSRGNYGYTF. The DNA of the CDR3 is TGTGCCTTGGAAGGGGGGTCCAGGGGTAACTATGGCTACACCTTC.

The chain joins TRBV5-1 to TRBJ2-1, with D perhaps given as TRBD1 or TRBD2 (5 bases each). This CDR3 region has 22 residues. The V gene lost 3 bases and the J gene lost 0 bases, with 31 bases spanning the gap. Germline loops: CDR1 SGHRS, CDR2 YFSETQ. The CDR3 nucleotides are TGCGCCAGCAGCTGGCCGCGGCTAGCCAAAGAGGGGAGAACAAGCTCCTACAATGAGCAGTTCTTC. Amino acids: CASSWPRLAKEGRTSSYNEQFF.

The gene calls are TRBV11-2 and TRBJ1-1, with D hard to call. Per the germline V gene, CDR1 is SGHAT and CDR2 is FQNNGV. The CDR3 is 12 amino acids. The V and J ends lost 0 bases and 4 bases respectively, with 3 bases between them. The CDR3 nucleotides read TGTGCCAGCAGCTTAGAGATCACTGAAGCTTTCTTT. Residues: CASSLEITEAFF. The complete variable domain, with remaining parts taken from reference TRBV11-2 and TRBJ1-1, reads EAGVAQSPRYKIIEKRQSVAFWCNPISGHATLYWYQQILGQGPKLLIQFQNNGVVDDSQLPKDRFSAERLKGVDSTLKIQPAKLEDSAVYLCASSLEITEAFFGQGTRLTVV.

The rearrangement links TRBV25-1 to TRBJ1-4, with 8 positions matching TRBD1. CDR3 length: 14 amino acids. Unmatched junction bases numbered 6, after V lost 4 bases and J lost 8 bases. Germline V gives CDR1 MGHDK, CDR2 SYGVNS. The CDR3, as DNA: TGTGCCAGCAGTGGGCTCGGGACAGGCGAAAAACTGTTTTTT. It yields the protein CASSGLGTGEKLFF.

The chain is built from TRBV12-5 and TRBJ1-2, with TRBD1 as a possible D gene (5 bases). V was pared by 1 base and J by 4 bases, with 13 bases between. Germline values: CDR1 LGHNT, CDR2 FRNRAP. The CDR3 extends over 15 amino acids. The CDR3 here is CASGLAGSNGYGYTF. CDR3 bases: TGTGCTAGTGGTTTGGCAGGGAGTAACGGCTATGGCTACACCTTC. Filled out from reference TRBV12-5 and TRBJ1-2, the complete variable domain reads DARVTQTPRHKVTEMGQEVTMRCQPILGHNTVFWYRQTMMQGLELLAYFRNRAPLDDSGMPKDRFSAEMPDATLATLKIQPSEPRDSAVYFCASGLAGSNGYGYTFGSGTRLTVV.

The gene calls are TRBV15 and TRBJ1-5, with D unresolved. The germline V and J ends were trimmed by 4 bases and 5 bases, with 6 bases remaining between them. The CDR3 sequence is 12 residues long. The germline CDR1 and CDR2 sequences are LNHNV and YYDKDF (reference sequence). This CDR3 reads CATSKPDQPQHF. DNA of the CDR3: TGTGCCACCAGCAAACCGGATCAGCCCCAGCATTTT.

In DNA, the CDR3 is TGTGCCAGCAGTTCTGGGGCCAGGGAGACTGAAGCTTTCTTT. Translating gives CASSSGARETEAFF. V gene TRBV5-6 combines with J gene TRBJ1-1; TRBD1 might be the D (5 bases). This CDR3 is 14 amino acids long. The ends were cut back, 5 bases at V and 5 bases at J, with 16 bases in the middle. Germline V gene data show CDR1 as SGHDT and CDR2 as YYEEEE.

The genes are TRBV25-1 and TRBJ2-1, with 12 bases matching TRBD2. The CDR3 consists of 16 residues. Germline assignment: CDR1 MGHDK and CDR2 SYGVNS. Unmatched junction bases numbered 4, after V lost 3 bases and J lost 4 bases. The CDR3 DNA sequence: TGTGCCAGCAGTGACCGACTAGCGGGAGCTTACAATGAGCAGTTCTTC. Residues: CASSDRLAGAYNEQFF. The variable domain in full, completed from reference TRBV25-1 and TRBJ2-1, reads EADIYQTPRYLVIGTGKKITLECSQTMGHDKMYWYQQDPGMELHLIHYSYGVNSTEKGDLSSESTVSRIRTEHFPLTLESARPSHTSQYLCASSDRLAGAYNEQFFGPGTRLTVL.

V and J are TRBV4-3 and TRBJ1-2; D is possibly TRBD1 (6 bases). The V gene lost 4 bases and the J gene lost 4 bases, with 13 bases spanning the gap. The CDR3 extends over 14 amino acids. CDR1 LGHNA and CDR2 YSLEER come from the germline V gene. The CDR3 nucleotides read TGCGCCAGCAGCCCAAACAGGGCGGCCTATGGCTACACCTTC. Amino acids: CASSPNRAAYGYTF.

The chain links TRBV6-1 to TRBJ1-1; 8 bases are shared with TRBD1. This CDR3 has 13 residues. V shed 2 bases, J shed 5 bases, and the junction held 1 base outside the gene matches. Germline lookup yields CDR1 MNHNS and CDR2 SASEGT. The CDR3 coding sequence is TGTGCCAGCAGTGAACAGGGGGCAACTGAAGCTTTCTTT. It translates to CASSEQGATEAFF.

The gene calls are TRBV6-1 and TRBJ1-2; 8 nucleotides match TRBD1. The CDR3 runs 13 residues. V lost 6 bases to trimming and J lost 4 bases; unmatched junction nucleotides: 4. From germline, CDR1 is MNHNS and CDR2 SASEGT. DNA of the CDR3: TGTGCCAGCAGCGTACAGGGGGGCTATGGCTACACCTTC. Its translation is CASSVQGGYGYTF.

The gene calls are TRBV5-4 and TRBJ1-2; D is ambiguous. The CDR3 is 15 residues long. The V gene lost 2 bases and the J gene lost 1 base, with 12 bases spanning the gap. Germline V gene sequence: CDR1 SGHNT, CDR2 YYREEE (reference sequence). CDR3 protein: CASSLLGSSNYGYTF. The CDR3, as DNA: TGTGCCAGCAGCTTATTAGGGTCGAGTAACTATGGCTACACCTTC. Complete variable domain (other parts from reference TRBV5-4 and TRBJ1-2): ETGVTQSPTHLIKTRGQQVTLRCSSQSGHNTVSWYQQALGQGPQFIFQYYREEENGRGNFPPRFSGLQFPNYSSELNVNALELDDSALYLCASSLLGSSNYGYTFGSGTRLTVV.

V is TRBV2 and J is TRBJ2-2; 7 nucleotides align to TRBD2. The CDR3 is 14 amino acids. Germline values: CDR1 SNHLY, CDR2 FYNNEI. V lost 5 bases, J lost 4 bases, and 4 bases stayed unmatched. The CDR3 nucleotides are TGTGCCAGCAGTAGGACTAGTCTCACCGGGGAGCTGTTTTTT. This sequence encodes CASSRTSLTGELFF.

The chain uses TRBV5-1 and TRBJ2-1; D might be TRBD2 (5 bases). The CDR3 has 15 residues. The V end was cut by 1 base, the J end by 0 bases, with 8 bases between. Germline V lookup: CDR1 SGHRS, CDR2 YFSETQ. The CDR3 loop is CASSLTGSSYNEQFF. DNA for the CDR3: TGCGCCAGCAGCTTGACGGGGAGCTCCTACAATGAGCAGTTCTTC.

The rearrangement uses TRBV15 and TRBJ2-1, with D tentatively TRBD1 (5 bases). This CDR3 comprises 11 residues. The V gene lost 7 bases and the J gene lost 5 bases, with 6 bases spanning the gap. Germline CDR1 is LNHNV and CDR2 is YYDKDF (reference sequence). The CDR3 DNA sequence: TGTGCCACCAACAGGAACAATGAGCAGTTCTTC. Translating it yields CATNRNNEQFF. The full variable domain, its missing parts supplied by reference TRBV15 and TRBJ2-1, is DAMVIQNPRYQVTQFGKPVTLSCSQTLNHNVMYWYQQKSSQAPKLLFHYYDKDFNNEADTPDNFQSRRPNTSFCFLDIRSPGLGDTAMYLCATNRNNEQFFGPGTRLTVL.

In regard to this clone: At the DNA level, this CDR3 is encoded by other sequences in the same sample as well. This CDR3 is CSARNYGYTF. The CDR3 region has the DNA TGCAGTGCTAGGAACTATGGCTACACCTTC. The rearrangement joins TRBV20-1 to TRBJ1-2; D gene uncertain. The germline CDR1 and CDR2 sequences are DFQATT and SNEGSKA (reference sequence). The CDR3 has 10 residues. Trimming removed 3 bases from V and 2 bases from J, with 1 base in between.

DNA of the CDR3: TGTGCCAGCAGCTTCACAGGGAGGCAGCCCCAGCATTTT. It codes for CASSFTGRQPQHF. V gene TRBV7-2 combines with J gene TRBJ1-5, with D tentatively TRBD1 (6 bases). The germline V gene encodes CDR1 SGHTA and CDR2 FQGNSA. This CDR3 contains 13 residues. With 3 bases removed from V and 7 bases from J, the gap between germline ends came to 10 bases.

The rearrangement uses TRBV9 and TRBJ2-1; weak D call: TRBD2 (6 bases). The CDR3 totals 12 residues. Germline V gene lookup returns CDR1 SGDLS and CDR2 YYNGEE. Trimming cost V 4 bases and J 11 bases, with 13 bases left between them. The CDR3 sequence: CASSPPGVQQFF. In nucleotides, the CDR3 is TGTGCCAGCAGCCCACCGGGGGTGCAGCAGTTCTTC.

The rearrangement uses TRBV6-4 and TRBJ2-3; D not resolved. V was trimmed by 2 bases and J by 2 bases, leaving 11 bases between them. The V gene's germline CDR1 is MRHNA and CDR2 SNTAGT. This CDR3 contains 15 residues. The CDR3 loop reads CASSDGSSPTDTQYF. Written as DNA, the CDR3 is TGTGCCAGCAGTGACGGTAGTAGCCCCACAGATACGCAGTATTTT.

This clone has at least ten counts. This chain connects TRBV4-1 to TRBJ2-7, with 7 nucleotides matching TRBD1. This CDR3 has 15 amino acids. Germline values: CDR1 MGHRA, CDR2 YSYEKL. The V and J ends lost 4 bases and 3 bases, in that order; junction bases with no gene match: 9. CDR3 sequence (DNA): TGCGCCAGCAGCCTGGTCGGGACAGCGAGCTACGAGCAGTACTTC. It codes for CASSLVGTASYEQYF.

J is TRBJ2-2 and V is TRBV19, with TRBD1 matching 8 bases. V lost 5 bases to trimming and J lost 6 bases; unmatched junction nucleotides: 8. The germline V gene encodes CDR1 LNHDA and CDR2 SQIVND (reference sequence). The CDR3 totals 15 residues. As DNA, the CDR3 is TGTGCCAGTAGTCTACGGGGACAGGAGTCCGGGGAGCTGTTTTTT. Amino acids: CASSLRGQESGELFF.

This clone was seen a handful of times. This rearrangement joins TRBV7-9 to TRBJ2-3; D gene ambiguous. From germline, CDR1 is SEHNR and CDR2 FQNEAQ (reference sequence). With 3 bases removed from V and 4 bases from J, the gap between germline ends came to 17 bases. This CDR3 is 16 amino acids long. The CDR3 DNA is TGTGCCAGCAGCTTTCCGGTGCATACAGTGTCAGATACGCAGTATTTT. Translated, it gives CASSFPVHTVSDTQYF.